This T cell receptor (beta chain) was found in a study of response to subunit inactivated influenza vaccine. CDR3 length: 12 residues. CDR1 is DFQATT and CDR2 is SNEGSKA in the germline V gene (reference sequence). Trimming shortened V by 1 base and J by 8 bases, and 9 bases separated the two germline ends. Study outcomes and limitations: New T cells are recruited in small numbers by each seasonal influenza vaccination, according to the authors' suggestion.

Each CDR3 protein gets one entry after TCRdb re-called the RT-PCR reads with MiXCR. This sample has around 750,000 distinct CDR3 sequences; roughly 20% occur once, and the top ten carry about 9.4%. Turning to this clonotype: Its specificity is not known.

Material: PBMCs from blood, obtained less than 6 days after vaccination. The gene calls are TRBV20-1 and TRBJ2-1; D is unresolved. The receptor comes from a man aged 50-60 years who received an inactivated influenza vaccine. The chain's CDR3 is CSARVQFDEQFF. The CDR3 coding sequence is TGCAGTGCTAGAGTTCAGTTCGATGAGCAGTTCTTC.